These T cell receptor beta chains were read from a single sample in a study of post-analysis software for immune sequencing data. Via MiXCR, TCRdb re-called the PCR reads, giving one row per CDR3 protein. The data show almost 700,000 distinct CDR3 sequences, 55% to 60% seen once. The sample taken for sequencing was blood. These receptors were collected from a girl aged 2-15 years with multiple sclerosis. Each CDR3 is given with its conserved first and last residue. D genes are given only for firm matches. Clone size is not always given. Where it is, it says once, few, many or a class for expanded clones.

TRBV2	few	TRBD1	TRBJ1-4	TGTGCCAGTAGACCGGGACAGGGCACTGAAAAACTGTTTTTT	CASRPGQGTEKLFF
TRBV20-1	.	TRBD2	TRBJ2-7	TGCAGTGCTAGTCCGGCGGGAGGGCCCCACTACGAGCAGTACTTC	CSASPAGGPHYEQYF
TRBV7-9	.	TRBD1	TRBJ1-1	TGTGCCAGCAGCCTGCGACAGGGGGCGCATCCTGAAGCTTTCTTT	CASSLRQGAHPEAFF
TRBV5-1	.	TRBD2	TRBJ2-3	TGCGCCAGCAGCCTGGGTAGCGGGGTTGCAGATACGCAGTATTTT	CASSLGSGVADTQYF
TRBV29-1	.	TRBD2	TRBJ2-5	TGCAGCGTTGAATACAGATTCGAGCGGGGGGGCCCTAATCAAGAGACCCAGTACTTC	CSVEYRFERGGPNQETQYF
TRBV5-1	once	.	TRBJ2-3	TGCGCCAGCTCAATGACAGCCGACCGCACAGATACGCAGTATTTT	CASSMTADRTDTQYF
TRBV12-3/TRBV12-4	.	.	TRBJ2-5	TGTGCCAGCAGTTTCGCCCCCGGCCAAGAGACCCAGTACTTC	CASSFAPGQETQYF
TRBV6-6	.	.	TRBJ1-1	TGTGCCAGCAGACTCGGGATGGGGAGCACTGAAGCTTTCTTT	CASRLGMGSTEAFF
TRBV29-1	few	TRBD1	TRBJ2-7	TGCAGCGTCGGACAGGGGGCGAATCCCTACGAGCAGTACTTC	CSVGQGANPYEQYF
TRBV4-3	.	.	TRBJ2-3	TGCGCCAGCAGCCGAGGACCGTACGTAGGGGATACGCAGTATTTT	CASSRGPYVGDTQYF
TRBV20-1	few	.	TRBJ1-5	TGCAGTGCTAGTCGCGGGGACAATCAGCCCCAGCATTTT	CSASRGDNQPQHF
TRBV5-5	few	TRBD1	TRBJ2-1	TGTGCCAGCAGGCCCCACCAGGACAGGCTAGAGCTGAATGAGCAGTTCTTC	CASRPHQDRLELNEQFF
TRBV4-1	.	TRBD2	TRBJ2-1	TGCGCCAGCAGCCAAATAAGACTAGCAGGTGATGAGCAGTTCTTC	CASSQIRLAGDEQFF
TRBV6-1	.	TRBD1	TRBJ2-7	TGTGCCAGCAGTGAAGGGACAGGCAGCTCCTACGAGCAGTACTTC	CASSEGTGSSYEQYF
TRBV7-9	.	TRBD2	TRBJ2-3	TGTGCCAGCAGCCCTCTCGGGAGCGGGGGCACAGATACGCAGTATTTT	CASSPLGSGGTDTQYF
TRBV20-1	.	TRBD2	TRBJ2-3	TGCAGTGCTAGAGATCCGTCTAGCGGGGGGCGCACAGATACGCAGTATTTT	CSARDPSSGGRTDTQYF
TRBV6-1	.	.	TRBJ2-1	TGTGCCAGCATGAGGGCTAGCGATTACAATGAGCAGTTCTTC	CASMRASDYNEQFF
TRBV29-1	.	.	TRBJ2-6	TGCAGCGCCTTCCCCGAGACTGGGGCCAACGTCCTGACTTTC	CSAFPETGANVLTF
TRBV10-2	.	.	TRBJ2-1	TGCGCCAGCAGTGAGTCATCGGGGACGGGGCAGTTCTTC	CASSESSGTGQFF
TRBV7-9	few	TRBD2	TRBJ2-1	TGTGCCAGCAGCTTAGTGACTAGCACTGAGCAGTTCTTC	CASSLVTSTEQFF
TRBV5-1	.	.	TRBJ2-1	TGCGCCAGCAGCTCACCCGGGTCGGTTAGGGGGAATGAGCAGTTCTTC	CASSSPGSVRGNEQFF
TRBV7-8	.	.	TRBJ1-6	TGTGCCAGCAGCTTAGAGGTCCCCCACAGTACTAATTCACCCCTCCACTTT	CASSLEVPHSTNSPLHF
TRBV5-1	few	TRBD1	TRBJ1-1	TGCGCCAGCAGCCGCGACAGGGCGCCCTGGGGCACTGAAGCTTTCTTT	CASSRDRAPWGTEAFF
TRBV5-1	.	.	TRBJ2-7	TGCGCCAGCAGCTTGGGCCTGAAGGCCACCTACGAGCAGTACTTC	CASSLGLKATYEQYF
TRBV7-2	.	.	TRBJ1-2	TGTGCAAAAGTTACAGGGAACTATGGCTACACCTTC	CAKVTGNYGYTF
TRBV5-1	few	TRBD2	TRBJ2-5	TGCGCCAGCACCCGCGGTGGAGCGGGGGGGCGGGAGACCCAGTACTTC	CASTRGGAGGRETQYF
TRBV6-2/TRBV6-3	.	.	TRBJ1-2	TGTGCCAGCAGTCAATCCGCCGAGGGGGGCTATGGCTACACCTTC	CASSQSAEGGYGYTF
TRBV2	.	TRBD2	TRBJ2-1	TGTGCCAGCAGTCCTGGACTAGTGGGGCGTAGTGAGCAGTTCTTC	CASSPGLVGRSEQFF
TRBV20-1	.	.	TRBJ1-1	TGCAGTGCTAGAGATCCAGGGCCGAGGACTGAAGCTTTCTTT	CSARDPGPRTEAFF
TRBV10-3	few	.	TRBJ1-2	TGTGCCATCAGTGAGGACAGAACGAATGGCTACACCTTC	CAISEDRTNGYTF
TRBV15	few	TRBD2	TRBJ2-3	TGTGCCACCAGCAGAGATAATTCCCCGACTAGCGGGGACACAGATACGCAGTATTTT	CATSRDNSPTSGDTDTQYF
TRBV5-1	.	.	TRBJ2-3	TGCGCCACCTCCCCGGGACCTAGCACAGATACGCAGTATTTT	CATSPGPSTDTQYF
TRBV24-1	few	TRBD1	TRBJ2-1	TGTGCCACCAGGGGACAGGACAACAATGTGCAGTTCTTC	CATRGQDNNVQFF
TRBV6-5	once	.	TRBJ1-4	TGTGCCAGCAGTACGAGATCACTCGGGGAAAAACTGTTTTTT	CASSTRSLGEKLFF
TRBV28	.	.	TRBJ1-2	TGTACCAGCAGTTGTCGCTCCGGGGGTTATGGCTACACCTTC	CTSSCRSGGYGYTF
TRBV27	few	TRBD2	TRBJ2-1	TGTGCCAGCAGAAATAGCGGGGGATTCTCCTACAATGAGCAGTTCTTC	CASRNSGGFSYNEQFF
TRBV25-1	.	.	TRBJ1-4	TGTGCCAGCAGCGCCCAAACAGGGTTCGGTGAAAAACTGTTTTTT	CASSAQTGFGEKLFF
TRBV6-5	.	.	TRBJ2-6	TGTGCCAGCAGTTACTCGACGGCGTTGGTAACCAACGTCCGGACTTTC	CASSYSTALVTNVRTF
TRBV20-1	once	TRBD2	TRBJ2-7	TGCAGTGCTAGAGACCTAGCGGGAGACCTTTACGAGCAGTACTTC	CSARDLAGDLYEQYF
TRBV6-1	.	.	TRBJ2-5	TGTGCCAGCAGCGAGGGGGAGGCCTACCAAGAGACCCAGTACTTC	CASSEGEAYQETQYF
TRBV7-3	.	TRBD2	TRBJ2-3	TGTGCCAGCAGCCCAGCCCTAGCGGGAGATTTAGTAACAGATACGCAGTATTTT	CASSPALAGDLVTDTQYF